Each of the 3 T cell receptor beta chains below was sequenced from the same sample in a study of identical twins. TCRdb re-derived calls from the 5' RACE reads in MiXCR, one entry per CDR3 protein. The repertoire holds 300,000 or so distinct CDR3 sequences, with roughly 9.7% as singletons. In addition, the sample was reused for a study of yellow fever vaccine responses in identical twins.

Sequenced: CD8+ T cells sorted from blood. These receptors all stem from a woman aged 18-29 years in good health.

For this clonotype: The junction departs from germline at one end; a sequencing error may be responsible. The chain links TRBV12-3 or TRBV12-4 to TRBJ2-7; D gene ambiguous. The CDR3 extends over 13 amino acids. CDR3 region: CTSSSGISYEQYF. The CDR3 DNA follows: TGTACCAGCAGTTCTGGGATCTCCTACGAGCAGTACTTC.

This clonotype was picked up a small number of times. The chain is built from TRBV11-2 and TRBJ1-5, with D perhaps TRBD1 (6 bases). CDR3 length: 15 residues. Per the germline V gene, CDR1 is SGHAT and CDR2 is FQNNGV. V was trimmed by 1 base and J by 4 bases, leaving 11 bases between them. The CDR3 is CASSLGRGPNQPQHF. The CDR3, as DNA: TGTGCCAGCAGCTTAGGCAGGGGACCTAATCAGCCCCAGCATTTT.

This rearrangement joins TRBV7-8 to TRBJ2-2; D uncertain. The CDR3 has 15 amino acids. V was trimmed by 2 bases and J by 6 bases, leaving 13 bases between them. CDR1 and CDR2 (germline): SGHVS, FQNEAQ. The CDR3 region has the DNA TGTGCCAGCAGCTTAATGAGCCAGCAAGCCGGGGAGCTGTTTTTT. Translated: CASSLMSQQAGELFF. Variable domain in full (rest from reference TRBV7-8 and TRBJ2-2): GAGVSQSPRYKVAKRGQDVALRCDPISGHVSLFWYQQALGQGPEFLTYFQNEAQLDKSGLPSDRFFAERPEGSVSTLKIQRTQQEDSAVYLCASSLMSQQAGELFFGEGSRLTVL.